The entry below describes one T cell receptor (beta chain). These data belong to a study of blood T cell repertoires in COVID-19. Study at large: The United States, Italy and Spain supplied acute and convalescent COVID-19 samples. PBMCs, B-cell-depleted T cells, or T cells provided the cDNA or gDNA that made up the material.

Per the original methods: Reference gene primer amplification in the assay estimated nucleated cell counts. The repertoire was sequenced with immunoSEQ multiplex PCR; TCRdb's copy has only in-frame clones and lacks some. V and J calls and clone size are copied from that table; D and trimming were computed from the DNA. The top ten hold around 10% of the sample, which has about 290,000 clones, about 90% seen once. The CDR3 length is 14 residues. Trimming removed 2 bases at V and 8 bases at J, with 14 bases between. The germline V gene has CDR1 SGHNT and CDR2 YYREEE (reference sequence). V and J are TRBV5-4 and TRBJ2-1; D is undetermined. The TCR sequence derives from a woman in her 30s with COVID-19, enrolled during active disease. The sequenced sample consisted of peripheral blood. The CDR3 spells CASSFVVDFHEQFF. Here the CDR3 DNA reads TGTGCCAGCAGCTTTGTCGTAGATTTCCATGAGCAGTTCTTC.